The present TCR beta chain was sequenced within a study of OX40 agonist ivuxolimab in advanced cancers. Study-wide results and caveats: At 0.1-3.0 mg/kg, partial responders had clonal expansion among the lowest observed. Fewer expanded clones were found on average in CD4+ than in CD8+ T cells.

In the case of this clone: Antigen specificity is unknown.

Using immunoSEQ multiplex PCR, the repertoire was profiled, and TCRdb retains in-frame clones only, with some absent. Among tens of thousands of clones listed, about 89% were seen once. This sequence originates from an adult with an advanced solid tumor such as melanoma, head and neck, liver or kidney cancer. The sample was CD4+ or CD8+ T cells sorted from blood, taken in a trial of the OX40 agonist ivuxolimab.

CDR3 bases: TGCGCCAGCAGCCAAGATTTGACCGGGAGTGCCACCGGGGAGCTGTTTTTT. The encoded protein is CASSQDLTGSATGELFF. This chain links TRBV4-3 with TRBJ2-2; perhaps TRBD2 as D (6 bases). CDR1 and CDR2 from the germline V gene are LGHNA and YSLEER. Trimming pared 0 bases from V and 4 bases from J, leaving 15 bases between. The CDR3 is 17 residues long.